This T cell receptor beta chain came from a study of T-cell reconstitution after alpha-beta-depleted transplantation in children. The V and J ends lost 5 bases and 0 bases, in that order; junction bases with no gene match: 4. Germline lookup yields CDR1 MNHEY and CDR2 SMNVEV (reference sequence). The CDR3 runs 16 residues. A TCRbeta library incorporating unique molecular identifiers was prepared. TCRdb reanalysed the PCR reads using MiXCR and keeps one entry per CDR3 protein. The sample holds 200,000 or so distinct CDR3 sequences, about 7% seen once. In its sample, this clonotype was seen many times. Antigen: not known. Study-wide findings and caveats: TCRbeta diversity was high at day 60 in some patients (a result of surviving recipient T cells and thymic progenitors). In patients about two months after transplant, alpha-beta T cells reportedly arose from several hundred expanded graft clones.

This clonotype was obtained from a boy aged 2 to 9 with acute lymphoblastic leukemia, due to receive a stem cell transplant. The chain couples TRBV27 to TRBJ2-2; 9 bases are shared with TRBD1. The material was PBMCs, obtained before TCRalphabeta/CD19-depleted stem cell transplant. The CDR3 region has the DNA TGTGCCAGCAGTACACGACAGGGGGCGAACACCGGGGAGCTGTTTTTT. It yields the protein CASSTRQGANTGELFF.